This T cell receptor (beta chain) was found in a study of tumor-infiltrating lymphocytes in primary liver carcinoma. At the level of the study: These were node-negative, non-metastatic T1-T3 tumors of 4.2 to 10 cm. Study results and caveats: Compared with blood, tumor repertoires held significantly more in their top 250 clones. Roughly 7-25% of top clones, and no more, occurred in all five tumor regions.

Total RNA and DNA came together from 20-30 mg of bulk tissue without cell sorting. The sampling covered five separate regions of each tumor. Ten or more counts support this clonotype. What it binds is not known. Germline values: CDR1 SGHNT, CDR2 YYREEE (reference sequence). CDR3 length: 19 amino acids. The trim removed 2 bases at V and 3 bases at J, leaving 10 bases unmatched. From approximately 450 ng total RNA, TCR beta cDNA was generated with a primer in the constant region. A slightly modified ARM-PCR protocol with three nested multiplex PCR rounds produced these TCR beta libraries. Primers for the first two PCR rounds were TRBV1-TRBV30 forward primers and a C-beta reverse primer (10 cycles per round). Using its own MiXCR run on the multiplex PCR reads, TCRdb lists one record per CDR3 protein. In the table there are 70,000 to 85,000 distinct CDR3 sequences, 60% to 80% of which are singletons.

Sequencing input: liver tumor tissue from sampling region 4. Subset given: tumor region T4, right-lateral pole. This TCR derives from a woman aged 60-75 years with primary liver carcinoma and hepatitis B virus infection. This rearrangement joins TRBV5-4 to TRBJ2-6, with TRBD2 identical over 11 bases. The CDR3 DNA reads TGTGCCAGCAGCTTTCGGACTAGCGGGCGGATCGTTGGGGCCAACGTCCTGACTTTC. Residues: CASSFRTSGRIVGANVLTF.